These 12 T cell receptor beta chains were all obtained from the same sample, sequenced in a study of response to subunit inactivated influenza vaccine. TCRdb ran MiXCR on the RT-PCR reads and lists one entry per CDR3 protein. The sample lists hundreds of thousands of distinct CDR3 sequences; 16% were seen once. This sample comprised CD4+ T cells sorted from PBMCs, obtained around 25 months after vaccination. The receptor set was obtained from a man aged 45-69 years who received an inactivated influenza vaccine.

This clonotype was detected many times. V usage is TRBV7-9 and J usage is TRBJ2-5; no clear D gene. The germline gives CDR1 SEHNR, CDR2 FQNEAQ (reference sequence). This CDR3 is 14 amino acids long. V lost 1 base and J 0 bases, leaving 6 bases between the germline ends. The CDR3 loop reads CASSLGTDQETQYF. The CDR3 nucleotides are TGTGCCAGCAGCTTAGGAACAGACCAAGAGACCCAGTACTTC.

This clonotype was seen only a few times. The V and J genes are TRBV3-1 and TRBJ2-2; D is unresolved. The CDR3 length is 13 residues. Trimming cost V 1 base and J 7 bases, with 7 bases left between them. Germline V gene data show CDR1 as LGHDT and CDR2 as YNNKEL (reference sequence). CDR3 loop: CASSQVRHGELFF. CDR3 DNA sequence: TGTGCCAGCAGCCAAGTGAGGCACGGGGAGCTGTTTTTT.

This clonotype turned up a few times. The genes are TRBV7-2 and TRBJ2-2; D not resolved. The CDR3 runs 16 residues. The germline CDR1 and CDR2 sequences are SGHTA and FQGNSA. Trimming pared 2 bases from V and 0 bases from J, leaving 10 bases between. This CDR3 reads CASSLMRAANTGELFF. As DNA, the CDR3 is TGTGCCAGCAGCTTAATGAGAGCAGCGAACACCGGGGAGCTGTTTTTT.

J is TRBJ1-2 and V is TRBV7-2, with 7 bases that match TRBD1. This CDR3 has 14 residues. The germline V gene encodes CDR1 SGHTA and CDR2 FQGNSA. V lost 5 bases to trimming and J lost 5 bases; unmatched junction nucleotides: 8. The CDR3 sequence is CASSRGQSAYGYTF. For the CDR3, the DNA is TGTGCCAGCAGCCGGGGACAGTCAGCTTATGGCTACACCTTC.

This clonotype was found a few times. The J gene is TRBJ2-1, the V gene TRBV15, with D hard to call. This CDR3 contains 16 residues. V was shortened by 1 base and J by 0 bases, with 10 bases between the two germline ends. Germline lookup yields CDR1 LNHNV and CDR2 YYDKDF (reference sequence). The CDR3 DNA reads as TGTGCCACCAGCAGAGGAAGAATAATCTCCTACAATGAGCAGTTCTTC. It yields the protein CATSRGRIISYNEQFF.

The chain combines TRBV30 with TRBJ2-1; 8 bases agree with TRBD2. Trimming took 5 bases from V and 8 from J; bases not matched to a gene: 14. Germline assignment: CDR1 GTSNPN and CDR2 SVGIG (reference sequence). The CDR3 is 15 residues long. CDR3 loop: CAWGRLGLVGDEQFF. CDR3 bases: TGTGCCTGGGGGAGGTTGGGACTAGTGGGCGATGAGCAGTTCTTC.

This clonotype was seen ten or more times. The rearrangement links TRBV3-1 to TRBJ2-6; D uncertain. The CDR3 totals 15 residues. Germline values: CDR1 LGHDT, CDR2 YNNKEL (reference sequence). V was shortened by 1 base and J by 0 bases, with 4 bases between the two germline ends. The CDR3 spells CASSQAGSGANVLTF. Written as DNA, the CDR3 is TGTGCCAGCAGCCAAGCAGGCTCTGGGGCCAACGTCCTGACTTTC.

The CDR3 DNA reads as TGTGCCAGCAGCTACCCTCTGACGGGGGCGGCCGGGGAGCTGTTTTTT. As protein: CASSYPLTGAAGELFF. The chain recombines TRBV7-2 with TRBJ2-2, with D perhaps TRBD1 or TRBD2 (6 bases each). CDR1 and CDR2 (germline): SGHTA, FQGNSA. This CDR3 has 16 residues. Deletions cut 4 bases from V and 6 bases from J, with 18 bases between.

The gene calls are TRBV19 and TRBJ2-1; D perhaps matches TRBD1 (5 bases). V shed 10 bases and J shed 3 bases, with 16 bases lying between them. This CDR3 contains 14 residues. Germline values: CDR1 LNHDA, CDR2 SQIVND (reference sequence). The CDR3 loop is CATHSGYRYNEQFF. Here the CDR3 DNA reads TGTGCCACGCACTCAGGGTATCGCTACAATGAGCAGTTCTTC.

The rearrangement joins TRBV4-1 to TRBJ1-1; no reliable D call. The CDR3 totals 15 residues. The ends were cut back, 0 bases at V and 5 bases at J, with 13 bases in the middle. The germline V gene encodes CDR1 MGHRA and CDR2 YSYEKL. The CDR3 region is CASSQDHRVVTEAFF. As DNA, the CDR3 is TGCGCCAGCAGCCAAGATCATCGGGTTGTTACTGAAGCTTTCTTT.

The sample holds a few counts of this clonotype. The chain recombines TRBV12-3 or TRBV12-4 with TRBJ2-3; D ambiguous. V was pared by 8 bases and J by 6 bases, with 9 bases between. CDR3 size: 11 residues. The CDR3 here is CASLDRDTQYF. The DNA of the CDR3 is TGTGCCAGCCTAGACCGGGATACGCAGTATTTT.

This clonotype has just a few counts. Written as DNA, the CDR3 is TGTGCCAGCATCCTCTCCAACCTGGGGACAGGGATAACAGATACGCAGTATTTT. Translated, it gives CASILSNLGTGITDTQYF. The rearrangement links TRBV11-1 to TRBJ2-3, with 9 bases identical to TRBD1. The CDR3 is 18 residues long. Germline V gene lookup returns CDR1 SGHAT and CDR2 FQDESV (reference sequence). The junction had 17 bases not matched to a gene; V was cut back by 7 bases and J by 3 bases. Combining the CDR3 with reference TRBV11-1 and TRBJ2-3 gives the whole variable domain EAEVAQSPRYKITEKSQAVAFWCDPISGHATLYWYRQILGQGPELLVQFQDESVVDDSQLPKDRFSAERLKGVDSTLKIQPAELGDSAMYLCASILSNLGTGITDTQYFGPGTRLTVL.